Included here is one T cell receptor (beta chain) sequence, with context. This sample stems from a study of cytomegalovirus exposure and HLA in healthy donors. The ends were cut back, 4 bases at V and 7 bases at J, with 16 bases in the middle. Germline CDR1 is SEHNR and CDR2 is FQNEAQ (reference sequence). This CDR3 region has 14 residues. A multiplex PCR was run with 60 Vbeta primers and 13 Jbeta primers. Method: immunoSEQ multiplex PCR; TCRdb's copy keeps in-frame clones and lacks some. Counted here are around 150,000 clones, around 80% occurring once; the ten biggest clones make up more than 7%. The chain joins TRBV7-9 to TRBJ1-2, with a tentative D call TRBD1 (6 bases). The sample taken for sequencing was PBMCs. This clonotype was obtained from a male donor in good health and CMV-seropositive. Here the CDR3 DNA reads TGTGCCAGCAGCTACCGGACAGTAGGAGTTGGCTACACCTTC. This encodes CASSYRTVGVGYTF.